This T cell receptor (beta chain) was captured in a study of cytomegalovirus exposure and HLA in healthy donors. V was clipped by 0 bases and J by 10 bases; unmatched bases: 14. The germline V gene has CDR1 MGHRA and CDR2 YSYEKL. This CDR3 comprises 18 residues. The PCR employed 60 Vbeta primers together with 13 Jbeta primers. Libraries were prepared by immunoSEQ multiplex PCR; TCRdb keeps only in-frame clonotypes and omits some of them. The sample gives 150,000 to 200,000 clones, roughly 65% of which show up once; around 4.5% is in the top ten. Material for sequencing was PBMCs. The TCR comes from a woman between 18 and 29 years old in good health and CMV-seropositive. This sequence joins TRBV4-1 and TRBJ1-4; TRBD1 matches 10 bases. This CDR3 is CASSQEVGYGTGVGKLFF. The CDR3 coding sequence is TGCGCCAGCAGCCAAGAAGTTGGGTATGGGACAGGGGTCGGAAAACTGTTTTTT.